The rows below give T cell receptor beta chains drawn from one sample of a study of blood T cell repertoires in COVID-19. Sequencing used immunoSEQ multiplex PCR; TCRdb keeps in-frame clones, though not all of them. The data show fewer than 250,000 clones, roughly 84% seen once. Material: peripheral blood. The receptor set was obtained from a woman of 80 years or more with COVID-19, enrolled during active disease. CDR3s include the opening cysteine and the closing phenylalanine or tryptophan. D genes are given only for firm matches. A row's size may be missing; if present it is once, few, many or a size class.

v_gene: TRBV6-5; d_gene: .; abundance: .; j_gene: TRBJ1-1; CDR3aa: CASGIIDSEAFF; CDR3nt: TGTGCCAGCGGTATCATAGACAGTGAAGCTTTCTTT
v_gene: TRBV28; d_gene: TRBD1; abundance: .; j_gene: TRBJ1-2; CDR3aa: CASSFVTGYGYTF; CDR3nt: TGTGCCAGCAGTTTCGTGACAGGGTATGGCTACACCTTC
v_gene: TRBV10-3; d_gene: TRBD1; abundance: .; j_gene: TRBJ1-2; CDR3aa: CAIRKGQTGYTF; CDR3nt: TGTGCCATCAGGAAGGGACAGACAGGCTACACCTTC
v_gene: TRBV6-2/TRBV6-3; d_gene: TRBD1; abundance: .; j_gene: TRBJ1-1; CDR3aa: CASSSYLQGATEAFF; CDR3nt: TGTGCCAGCAGTTCATATTTACAGGGGGCCACTGAAGCTTTCTTT
v_gene: TRBV3-1/TRBV3-2; d_gene: .; abundance: .; j_gene: TRBJ2-4; CDR3aa: CASSQDSLEGGARAKNIQYF; CDR3nt: TGTGCCAGCAGCCAAGATAGTTTGGAAGGGGGGGCTAGGGCCAAAAACATTCAGTACTTC
v_gene: TRBV27; d_gene: TRBD1; abundance: .; j_gene: TRBJ1-2; CDR3aa: CASSPLGQAFTF; CDR3nt: TGTGCCAGCAGTCCGTTGGGACAGGCGTTTACCTTC
v_gene: TRBV19; d_gene: .; abundance: .; j_gene: TRBJ1-1; CDR3aa: CASSITGMNTEAFF; CDR3nt: TGTGCCAGTAGTATAACAGGGATGAACACTGAAGCTTTCTTT
v_gene: TRBV6-5; d_gene: TRBD2; abundance: once; j_gene: TRBJ2-3; CDR3aa: CASSYSSSGYTDTQYF; CDR3nt: TGTGCCAGCAGTTACTCATCTAGCGGCTACACAGATACGCAGTATTTT
v_gene: TRBV28; d_gene: TRBD2; abundance: .; j_gene: TRBJ2-7; CDR3aa: CASSPTTWTSGGAFYEQYF; CDR3nt: TGTGCCAGCAGCCCTACGACCTGGACTAGCGGGGGGGCCTTCTACGAGCAGTACTTC
v_gene: TRBV10-1; d_gene: TRBD1; abundance: .; j_gene: TRBJ1-5; CDR3aa: CASADRGRVGNQPQHF; CDR3nt: TGCGCCAGCGCGGACAGGGGGCGCGTGGGCAATCAGCCCCAGCATTTT
v_gene: TRBV6-4; d_gene: .; abundance: .; j_gene: TRBJ2-5; CDR3aa: CASSAFPIWGGGETQYF; CDR3nt: TGTGCCAGCAGTGCCTTCCCGATATGGGGAGGGGGAGAGACCCAGTACTTC
v_gene: TRBV6-6; d_gene: TRBD1; abundance: .; j_gene: TRBJ1-6; CDR3aa: CASSPITGGSAGYNSPLHF; CDR3nt: TGTGCCAGCAGTCCTATCACAGGGGGGTCCGCAGGGTATAATTCACCCCTCCACTTT
v_gene: TRBV7-2; d_gene: .; abundance: .; j_gene: TRBJ2-1; CDR3aa: CASSAQTMSNEQFF; CDR3nt: TGTGCCAGCAGCGCACAGACTATGAGTAATGAGCAGTTCTTC
v_gene: TRBV9; d_gene: .; abundance: .; j_gene: TRBJ1-2; CDR3aa: CASSAQGPQNYGYTF; CDR3nt: TGTGCCAGCAGCGCCCAGGGGCCGCAAAACTATGGCTACACCTTC
v_gene: TRBV10-1; d_gene: .; abundance: .; j_gene: TRBJ2-5; CDR3aa: CASSAAGSNVETQYF; CDR3nt: TGCGCCAGCAGTGCCGCGGGGAGTAATGTGGAGACCCAGTACTTC
v_gene: TRBV7-9; d_gene: TRBD1; abundance: once; j_gene: TRBJ1-2; CDR3aa: CASSPQGASNYGYTF; CDR3nt: TGTGCCAGCAGCCCACAGGGGGCCTCTAACTATGGCTACACCTTC
v_gene: TRBV18; d_gene: .; abundance: .; j_gene: TRBJ1-1; CDR3aa: CASSADLTEEAFF; CDR3nt: TGTGCCAGCTCAGCTGATCTGACAGAAGAAGCTTTCTTT
v_gene: TRBV6-5; d_gene: .; abundance: .; j_gene: TRBJ1-6; CDR3aa: CASRGRNSPLHF; CDR3nt: TGTGCCAGCAGGGGGAGGAATTCACCCCTCCACTTT
v_gene: TRBV3-1/TRBV3-2; d_gene: .; abundance: .; j_gene: TRBJ1-2; CDR3aa: CASSQGPYGYTF; CDR3nt: TGTGCCAGCAGTCAGGGGCCCTATGGCTACACCTTC
v_gene: TRBV3-1/TRBV3-2; d_gene: TRBD1; abundance: .; j_gene: TRBJ1-1; CDR3aa: CASSHRQGMNTEAFF; CDR3nt: TGTGCCAGCAGCCACCGACAGGGGATGAACACTGAAGCTTTCTTT